This TCR beta chain stems from a study of blood T cells in healthy people across ages. Primers used in a second PCR of about 6 to 12 cycles were a sample-barcoded 5' primer and a J-beta primer mix. TCRdb called the 5' RACE reads again in MiXCR, with one record for every CDR3 protein. The sample has approximately 810,000 distinct CDR3 sequences, approximately 35% seen once. Germline V CDR1 and CDR2: LGHNA, YNFKEQ. The CDR3 covers 16 residues. V lost 0 bases, J lost 0 bases, and 9 bases lay in between. The clonotype was recovered from a man younger than 35 in good health. Sequencing was done on a sample of blood. This chain links TRBV4-2 with TRBJ2-4; D is undetermined. CDR3 protein: CASSQESDLAKNIQYF. In nucleotides, the CDR3 is TGTGCCAGCAGCCAAGAATCCGACCTAGCCAAAAACATTCAGTACTTC.